The T cell receptor (beta chain) under discussion was sequenced for a study of PD-L1 blockade in urothelial cancer. Overall study context: Atezolizumab 1,200 mg was given intravenously every 3 weeks, starting 2014.

Germline lookup yields CDR1 SGHVS and CDR2 FQNEAQ. The CDR3 is made up of 13 amino acids. The V end was cut by 2 bases, the J end by 2 bases, with 6 bases between. The time point: pretreatment peripheral blood. Enrolled patients showed locally advanced or metastatic urothelial carcinoma. Individual patients had between 1 and 8 samples, taken pretreatment and on-treatment. Assay used: immunoSEQ multiplex PCR; TCRdb lists only in-frame clones, some missing. The data show around 100,000 clones, 87% seen once. The chain joins TRBV7-8 to TRBJ2-5; D remains unclear. The material sequenced was PBMCs, taken around atezolizumab (anti-PD-L1) treatment. The TCR originated in a man aged 60 to 69 with urothelial cancer. In nucleotides, the CDR3 is TGTGCCAGCAGCTTACCCGAGCAAGAGACCCAGTACTTC. Encoded protein: CASSLPEQETQYF.